The 8 T cell receptor beta chains below come from one sample, sequenced in a study of CD8+ T cells in alopecia areata. cDNA prepared by RNA extraction and subsequent reverse transcription served as the template for sequencing. Sequencing used immunoSEQ multiplex PCR; TCRdb keeps in-frame clones, though not all of them. The sample holds 180,000 or so clones; approximately 49% are singletons and the top ten take 10%. Treatment described: oral pan-JAK inhibitor, 5-10 mg twice daily. The input for sequencing was CD8+ T cells sorted from blood, taken at week 52, from a patient treated with tofacitinib. Source of these receptors: a human donor with alopecia areata.

The chain uses TRBV9 and TRBJ2-7; 9 bases agree with TRBD1. This CDR3 has 15 amino acids. Per germline, CDR1 SGDLS and CDR2 YYNGEE. J gave up 4 bases and V 4 bases, and 9 bases lay outside the gene matches. CDR3 loop: CASSPDGTGIYEQYF. The CDR3 region has the DNA TGTGCCAGCAGCCCTGACGGGACAGGGATATACGAGCAGTACTTC.

The genes are TRBV19 and TRBJ2-3; D might be TRBD1 or TRBD2, each matching 5 bases. CDR1 LNHDA and CDR2 SQIVND come from the germline V gene (reference sequence). The CDR3 is 15 amino acids. V lost 2 bases, J lost 1 base, and 10 bases lay in between. This CDR3 reads CASSISGRGTDTQYF. CDR3 sequence (DNA): TGTGCCAGTAGTATATCGGGACGGGGCACAGATACGCAGTATTTT. Drawing the rest from reference TRBV19 and TRBJ2-3, the complete variable domain is DGGITQSPKYLFRKEGQNVTLSCEQNLNHDAMYWYRQDPGQGLRLIYYSQIVNDFQKGDIAEGYSVSREKKESFPLTVTSAQKNPTAFYLCASSISGRGTDTQYFGPGTRLTVL.

The V call is TRBV9, the J call TRBJ2-1, with D possibly matching TRBD2 (5 bases). Germline V gives CDR1 SGDLS, CDR2 YYNGEE. V was cut by 0 bases and J by 8 bases, with 9 bases left in between. The CDR3 runs to 13 residues. The CDR3 region has the DNA TGTGCCAGCAGCGTAGGCGGAGGTTATGAGCAGTTCTTC. Translation: CASSVGGGYEQFF.

This clone showed up just a few times. The CDR3 region is CSVEPSPAFFNTQYF. The CDR3 bases are TGCAGCGTTGAGCCGAGCCCAGCATTTTTTAATACGCAGTATTTT. The chain couples TRBV29-1 to TRBJ2-3; D is uncertain. V lost 3 bases and J 7 bases, leaving 20 bases between the germline ends. The germline gives CDR1 SQVTM, CDR2 ANQGSEA. The CDR3 covers 15 residues.

This CDR3 is CSVENNEQFF. As DNA, the CDR3 is TGCAGCGTTGAAAACAATGAGCAGTTCTTC. This chain uses TRBV29-1 with TRBJ2-1; no clear D gene. CDR1 and CDR2 (germline): SQVTM, ANQGSEA. Between the trimmed V and J ends, which lost 2 bases and 5 bases, there was a span of 1 base. This CDR3 is 10 amino acids long.

The gene calls are TRBV25-1 and TRBJ1-2; D might be TRBD1 (5 bases). The CDR3 covers 11 residues. Looked up from germline, CDR1 is MGHDK and CDR2 is SYGVNS. Trimming stripped 2 bases from V and 8 bases from J, with 6 bases between. The CDR3 DNA sequence: TGTGCCAGCAGTGAAAGGGGCGGCTACACCTTC. It translates to CASSERGGYTF.

This clone has just a few counts. This chain connects TRBV7-2 to TRBJ1-1, with 7 bases identical to TRBD1. The CDR3 totals 13 residues. Germline assignment: CDR1 SGHTA and CDR2 FQGNSA. Trimming removed 1 base from V and 8 bases from J; junction bases left unmatched: 4. In nucleotides, the CDR3 is TGTGCCAGCAGCTTAGGAAACAGGGGAGAAGCTTTCTTT. This sequence encodes CASSLGNRGEAFF.

The chain links TRBV7-2 to TRBJ2-7, with TRBD1 matching 9 bases. V lost 2 bases to trimming and J lost 2 bases; unmatched junction nucleotides: 7. The CDR3 runs 16 residues. Germline V gives CDR1 SGHTA, CDR2 FQGNSA. CDR3 amino acids: CASSLTLGQGAYEQYF. DNA of the CDR3: TGTGCCAGCAGCTTAACTTTGGGACAGGGTGCCTACGAGCAGTACTTC.